The 13 T cell receptor beta chains presented below share a single source sample, sequenced in a study of regulatory T cells in long-lasting Graves disease (dated by TCRdb to 2020 to 2023). The sample's time point label is to be understood as: newly diagnosed GD, antithyroid drugs for less than 3 months. RNA was extracted from PBMCs in TRIzol for both TCR sequencing and RNA sequencing. Libraries were built with multiplex PCR. The data were produced on an Illumina HiSeq 4000. iRepertoire HTBI primers and Arm-PCR amplification of CDR3 regions were used to construct TCR beta libraries. TCRdb cleaned the public reads at Q25 with fastp, built clones with MiXCR and kept in-frame beta chains. Rows are unified per CDR3 protein, each entry keeping the most common DNA and genes. The sample profile shows about 320,000 distinct CDR3 sequences; 18% of them were found once. 35% to 45% of the sample belongs to the ten largest clones.

The sequencing used peripheral blood mononuclear cells (PBMCs), collected at new diagnosis, from a patient treated with antithyroid drugs. The receptors originated from a female donor with Graves disease.

This clonotype was seen only a few times. This chain connects TRBV4-2 to TRBJ1-1; tentatively, D is TRBD1 (5 bases). Germline CDR1 reads LGHNA; CDR2 reads YNFKEQ. The V end lost 0 bases, the J end lost 8 bases, and 10 bases lay between the germline ends. CDR3 length: 13 amino acids. CDR3 sequence (DNA): TGTGCCAGCAGCCAAGAGGGGGGGGGGGAAGCTTTCTTT. This codes for CASSQEGGGEAFF.

This clonotype was seen many times. The chain recombines TRBV6-2 or TRBV6-3 with TRBJ2-7; 10 bases are a match to TRBD2. This CDR3 spans 17 amino acids. Germline V CDR1 and CDR2: MNHEY, SVGEGT. V was pared by 4 bases and J by 3 bases, with 12 bases of the junction left unmatched. The CDR3 loop reads CASSSGSGRAGDYEQYF. For the CDR3, the DNA is TGTGCCAGCAGTTCTGGGAGCGGGAGGGCCGGGGACTACGAGCAGTACTTC.

This clonotype was seen repeatedly, ten times or more. This chain links TRBV7-9 with TRBJ1-3, with no clear D. Looked up from germline, CDR1 is SEHNR and CDR2 is FQNEAQ (reference sequence). CDR3 length: 12 residues. The V end was cut by 8 bases, the J end by 0 bases, with 5 bases between. CDR3 protein: CASGVSGNTIYF. CDR3 nucleotide sequence: TGTGCCAGCGGAGTCTCTGGAAACACCATATATTTT.

To note about this clonotype: A single base separates this from a much larger clone, so it may be a read error. The chain links TRBV11-2 to TRBJ1-3; no definite D call. Germline V lookup: CDR1 SGHAT, CDR2 FQNNGV. The CDR3 covers 19 residues. This CDR3 reads CASSHPTSEGFPSVNTIYF. The CDR3 coding sequence is TGTGCCAGCAGCCACCCGACGTCAGAGGGCTTCCCCTCTGTAAACACCATATATTTT.

This clonotype has at least ten counts. The chain employs TRBV11-2 and TRBJ2-5; D is undetermined. Trimming stripped 3 bases from V and 4 bases from J, with 6 bases between. CDR1 and CDR2 from the germline V gene are SGHAT and FQNNGV. This CDR3 is built from 12 residues. The CDR3 nucleotides read TGTGCCAGCAGCTTCAGTGCAGAGACCCAGTACTTC. Protein product: CASSFSAETQYF.

V is TRBV7-9 and J is TRBJ1-1, with no clear D. Deletions cut 3 bases from V and 4 bases from J, with 12 bases between. The CDR3 length is 14 residues. Germline assignment: CDR1 SEHNR and CDR2 FQNEAQ (reference sequence). The CDR3 reads CASSFPDRGTEAFF. The CDR3 nucleotides are TGTGCCAGCAGCTTCCCCGACCGGGGCACTGAAGCTTTCTTT.

There are many counts of this clonotype. The chain is built from TRBV30 and TRBJ2-3; maybe TRBD2 (6 bases). The V and J ends lost 4 bases and 6 bases respectively, with 8 bases between them. CDR3 size: 11 residues. Germline V gene data show CDR1 as GTSNPN and CDR2 as SVGIG (reference sequence). The CDR3 protein is CAWIAGDTQYF. The CDR3 nucleotides read TGTGCCTGGATCGCGGGGGATACGCAGTATTTT.

The table lists this clonotype with many counts. The genes are TRBV11-2 and TRBJ2-1; a weak D match, TRBD2 (5 bases). Trimming removed 3 bases from V and 9 bases from J, with 6 bases in between. Per the germline V gene, CDR1 is SGHAT and CDR2 is FQNNGV. The CDR3 consists of 11 residues. The CDR3 coding sequence is TGTGCCAGCAGCTTGGGGAGTGAGCAGTTCTTC. As protein: CASSLGSEQFF.

This clonotype was counted at least ten times. The rearrangement links TRBV9 to TRBJ1-4; D is unclear. The CDR3 extends over 14 amino acids. Trimming left V 2 bases short and J 5 bases short, with 10 bases between. CDR1 is SGDLS and CDR2 is YYNGEE in the germline V gene. The CDR3 loop is CASSVGISNEKLFF. The CDR3 DNA is TGTGCCAGCAGCGTGGGGATCTCCAATGAAAAACTGTTTTTT.

The sample holds many counts of this clonotype. This chain joins TRBV10-3 and TRBJ2-7, with 10 nucleotides matching TRBD1. CDR3 size: 15 residues. V was pared by 6 bases and J by 4 bases, with 9 bases of the junction left unmatched. In germline, CDR1 is ENHRY, CDR2 SYGVKD. The CDR3 nucleotides are TGTGCCATCAGAAATGTTGACAGGGGGCTTTACGAGCAGTACTTC. Protein product: CAIRNVDRGLYEQYF.

The rearrangement links TRBV7-2 to TRBJ1-1; unclear D gene. CDR1 SGHTA and CDR2 FQGNSA come from the germline V gene. This CDR3 has 14 residues. Trimming cost V 1 base and J 11 bases, with 17 bases left between them. DNA for the CDR3: TGTGCCAGCAGCTTAGTACCTTCTCCCCCCGGGGCTTTCTTT. Translated: CASSLVPSPPGAFF.

This clonotype was seen ten or more times. The chain recombines TRBV27 with TRBJ2-1, with TRBD2 matching 9 bases. The V gene's germline CDR1 is MNHEY and CDR2 SMNVEV (reference sequence). J gave up 3 bases and V 8 bases, and 11 bases lay outside the gene matches. The CDR3 has 16 amino acids. For the CDR3, the DNA is TGTGCCAGCGGGGATCCGGGACTAGCAGGCTACAATGAGCAGTTCTTC. This sequence encodes CASGDPGLAGYNEQFF.

The chain carries TRBV7-2 and TRBJ2-2; TRBD2 aligns across 7 bases. CDR1 is SGHTA, CDR2 FQGNSA, per germline. The CDR3 runs 16 residues. V dropped 5 bases and J dropped 2; count of bases not matched to a gene: 8. The CDR3 here is CASSEQTSANTGELFF. The CDR3 DNA follows: TGTGCCAGCAGCGAACAAACTAGCGCCAACACCGGGGAGCTGTTTTTT.